This passage covers 10 T cell receptor beta chains from one sample sequenced in a study of blood T cells in healthy people across ages (dated by TCRdb to between 2015 and 2017). Libraries were made using 5' RACE. TCRdb lists the instrument as Illumina HiSeq 2500. A second PCR of roughly 7 to 12 cycles was run with a J-beta primer mix and a sample-barcoded 5' primer. Using fastp trimming at Q25 and MiXCR clonotype assembly, TCRdb reanalyzed the public sequencing data and kept in-frame beta chains. Each entry is one CDR3 protein sequence, shown with its most common DNA and genes. A total of over 1,500,000 distinct CDR3 sequences appear in this sample, 49% of them only once. The top ten clonotypes cover about 2.1% of the sample. The sample comprised blood. These TCRs come from a woman between 35 and 50 years old in good health.

The sample holds a few counts of this clonotype. This chain links TRBV14 with TRBJ1-2; a weak D match, TRBD1 (6 bases). Germline loops: CDR1 SGHDN, CDR2 FVKESK. The CDR3 is made up of 15 amino acids. V was trimmed by 0 bases and J by 6 bases, leaving 14 bases between them. CDR3: CASSQDLRGGNGYTF. CDR3 bases: TGTGCCAGCAGCCAAGATCTCAGGGGAGGGAATGGCTACACCTTC.

This clonotype was seen more than once but under ten times. The chain links TRBV5-1 to TRBJ2-1; no reliable D call. This CDR3 region has 16 residues. The germline CDR1 and CDR2 sequences are SGHRS and YFSETQ. V gave up 5 bases and J gave up 0 bases, with 15 bases separating them. In DNA, the CDR3 is TGCGCCAGCAGACGAGCGACTGTAGTCTCCTACAATGAGCAGTTCTTC. Translation: CASRRATVVSYNEQFF.

This clonotype was seen a handful of times. The gene calls are TRBV28 and TRBJ2-1; D is possibly TRBD1 (6 bases). Trimming stripped 5 bases from V and 0 bases from J, with 11 bases between. Germline loops: CDR1 MDHEN, CDR2 SYDVKM. The CDR3 totals 15 residues. The CDR3: CASSAWTDSYNEQFF. DNA for the CDR3: TGTGCCAGCAGTGCCTGGACAGACTCCTACAATGAGCAGTTCTTC. The full variable domain, its missing parts supplied by reference TRBV28 and TRBJ2-1, is DVKVTQSSRYLVKRTGEKVFLECVQDMDHENMFWYRQDPGLGLRLIYFSYDVKMKEKGDIPEGYSVSREKKERFSLILESASTNQTSMYLCASSAWTDSYNEQFFGPGTRLTVL.

This clonotype was counted a few times. The rearrangement uses TRBV20-1 and TRBJ2-3, with a tentative D call TRBD2 (5 bases). Germline assignment: CDR1 DFQATT and CDR2 SNEGSKA (reference sequence). This CDR3 has 16 amino acids. V was shortened by 3 bases and J by 4 bases, with 20 bases between the two germline ends. DNA of the CDR3: TGCAGTGCTAGTCCGCGGGCCCAAGCTGTTTCAGATACGCAGTATTTT. Translated: CSASPRAQAVSDTQYF.

Note on this clonotype: The junction departs from germline at one end; a sequencing error may be responsible. The chain has TRBV6-6 and TRBJ2-7; no firm D call. The CDR3 has 13 amino acids. CDR1 and CDR2 (germline): MNHNY, SVGAGI (reference sequence). The CDR3 DNA follows: TGTGCCAGCAGTACCCAAGGTCCGTACGGGCAGTACTTC. Amino acids: CASSTQGPYGQYF.

Here the CDR3 DNA reads TGTGCCACAGCGACTAGCGGGGGCGCAGCCAAAAACATTCAGTACTTC. Translating it yields CATATSGGAAKNIQYF. This chain uses TRBV6-6 with TRBJ2-4, with 12 bases identical to TRBD2. CDR1 MNHNY and CDR2 SVGAGI come from the germline V gene (reference sequence). The CDR3 length is 16 residues. V gave up 10 bases and J gave up 0 bases; unmatched junction bases: 7.

This clonotype showed up just a few times. This rearrangement joins TRBV3-1 to TRBJ2-3, with a weak D call TRBD2 (5 bases). V lost 4 bases and J lost 1, with 21 bases in between. CDR1 is LGHDT and CDR2 is YNNKEL in the germline V gene (reference sequence). This CDR3 is 18 amino acids long. CDR3 amino acids: CASSLPNIGSGGTDTQYF. The CDR3 coding sequence is TGTGCCAGCAGCCTTCCGAACATAGGGAGTGGTGGCACAGATACGCAGTATTTT.

This clonotype was observed a few times. A much larger clone differs by one base, so this may be a read error. The chain has TRBV7-2 and TRBJ2-5; D remains unclear. V lost 5 bases to trimming and J lost 1 base, with 14 bases between them. Germline values: CDR1 SGHTA, CDR2 FQGNSA. This CDR3 comprises 15 residues. CDR3 coding DNA: TGTGCCAGCAGCCTACCACGAGGCAGCCAAGAGACCCAGTACTTC. Its translation is CASSLPRGSQETQYF.

The genes are TRBV7-9 and TRBJ1-2; D is unclear. CDR3 length equals 16 residues. CDR1 and CDR2 (germline): SEHNR, FQNEAQ (reference sequence). V was shortened by 0 bases and J by 4 bases, with 15 bases between the two germline ends. The CDR3 nucleotides are TGTGCCAGCAGCTTAGCAGAAAACGTGGGCTTCTATGGCTACACCTTC. Protein product: CASSLAENVGFYGYTF.

CDR3: CSGRLGPGDEQFF. CDR3 sequence (DNA): TGCAGTGGCAGACTTGGCCCGGGCGATGAGCAGTTCTTC. The rearrangement links TRBV20-1 to TRBJ2-1; D gene ambiguous. Trimming left V 7 bases short and J 8 bases short, with 18 bases between. The CDR3 spans 13 residues. Per germline, CDR1 DFQATT and CDR2 SNEGSKA (reference sequence).